This is a list of T cell receptor beta chains from one sample in a study of post-analysis software for immune sequencing data. Via MiXCR, TCRdb re-called the PCR reads, giving one row per CDR3 protein. The table shows hundreds of thousands of distinct CDR3 sequences, with around 60% occurring only once. Material for sequencing was blood. The receptors stem from a girl aged 2-9 years with multiple sclerosis. Both conserved end residues are part of each CDR3. The D gene is left open where the match is weak. Only some rows state a clone size, as once, few, many or a class for expanded clones.

TRBJ2-7	TRBV20-1	NA	TRBD1	CSARDWDRGYEQYF	TGCAGTGCTAGAGATTGGGACAGGGGCTACGAGCAGTACTTC
TRBJ1-2	TRBV5-1	few	NA	CASSPSSAPYGYTF	TGCGCCAGCAGCCCCAGTTCGGCCCCCTATGGCTACACCTTC
TRBJ2-3	TRBV7-6	few	NA	CASGLRGEDTQYF	TGTGCCAGCGGCTTAAGGGGTGAGGATACACAGTATTTT
TRBJ2-5	TRBV21-1	NA	NA	CASSNVTPEETQYF	TGTGCCAGCAGCAACGTGACACCTGAAGAGACCCAGTACTTC
TRBJ1-1	TRBV7-9	NA	NA	CASSQGHEAFF	TGTGCCAGCAGCCAGGGACACGAAGCTTTCTTT
TRBJ2-3	TRBV5-1	NA	TRBD2	CASSPKRETADTQYF	TGCGCCAGCAGCCCAAAGCGGGAGACGGCAGATACGCAGTATTTT
TRBJ2-1	TRBV2	NA	TRBD1	CASSEGGQPYNEQFF	TGTGCCAGCAGTGAAGGGGGACAGCCCTACAATGAGCAGTTCTTC
TRBJ2-7	TRBV6-2/TRBV6-3	once	TRBD2	CASRTSNYEQYF	TGTGCCAGCAGGACTAGCAACTACGAGCAGTACTTC
TRBJ2-7	TRBV20-1	few	NA	CSATHQNEQYF	TGCAGTGCTACCCACCAGAACGAGCAGTACTTC
TRBJ1-2	TRBV7-9	NA	NA	CASSPAGGGGGYTF	TGTGCCAGCAGCCCCGCCGGGGGGGGTGGTGGCTACACCTTC
TRBJ1-1	TRBV6-5	NA	NA	CASGGINTEAFF	TGTGCCAGTGGCGGGATAAACACTGAAGCTTTCTTT
TRBJ2-5	TRBV12-3/TRBV12-4	NA	NA	CASSLLGEVGPRYF	TGTGCCAGCAGTTTGTTGGGTGAGGTGGGCCCCCGGTACTTC
TRBJ1-2	TRBV12-3/TRBV12-4	NA	TRBD1	CASSLEGAYGYTF	TGTGCCAGCAGTTTGGAGGGGGCCTATGGCTACACCTTC
TRBJ2-1	TRBV3-1	NA	TRBD1	CASSPDPTGEVYNEQFF	TGTGCCAGCAGCCCCGACCCGACAGGGGAGGTATACAATGAGCAGTTCTTC
TRBJ2-3	TRBV11-2	NA	NA	CASSSRLDTDTQYF	TGTGCCAGCAGCTCGCGATTAGACACAGATACGCAGTATTTT
TRBJ1-2	TRBV20-1	few	TRBD1	CSASRDRAGYGYTF	TGCAGTGCCAGTCGGGACAGGGCAGGATATGGCTACACCTTC
TRBJ2-2	TRBV5-5	NA	TRBD2	CASSLTSGRAGELFF	TGTGCCAGCAGCTTGACTAGCGGGAGGGCCGGGGAGCTGTTTTTT
TRBJ2-1	TRBV3-1	few	TRBD2	CASSPQVAGNYNEQFF	TGTGCCAGCAGCCCCCAGGTAGCGGGGAACTACAATGAGCAGTTCTTC
TRBJ1-2	TRBV29-1	NA	NA	CSVATVNYGYTF	TGCAGCGTTGCGACAGTGAACTATGGCTACACCTTC
TRBJ2-3	TRBV6-5	once	NA	CAARDTPTDTQYF	TGTGCCGCCCGGGATACCCCCACAGATACGCAGTATTTT
TRBJ2-1	TRBV29-1	few	NA	CSVPGAGEQFF	TGCAGCGTTCCAGGGGCCGGTGAGCAGTTCTTC
TRBJ1-1	TRBV20-1	NA	NA	CSANLRGNTEAFF	TGCAGTGCCAATCTGAGGGGGAACACTGAAGCTTTCTTT
TRBJ2-7	TRBV6-6	few	NA	CASSYEAGRSEQYF	TGTGCCAGCAGTTACGAAGCCGGGCGTAGCGAGCAGTACTTC
TRBJ2-7	TRBV20-1	NA	NA	CSAKIRDYEQYF	TGCAGTGCAAAAATTAGGGACTACGAGCAGTACTTC
TRBJ1-6	TRBV6-1	NA	NA	CASVRTPLDNSPLHF	TGTGCCAGTGTTAGGACGCCGCTAGATAATTCACCCCTCCACTTT
TRBJ2-1	TRBV20-1	NA	NA	CSARDTEQFF	TGCAGTGCTAGAGATACTGAGCAGTTCTTC
TRBJ1-5	TRBV20-1	few	TRBD1	CSATGAQPQHF	TGCAGTGCAACAGGGGCGCAGCCCCAGCATTTT
TRBJ1-4	TRBV7-2	NA	NA	CASSLARVKMGEKLFF	TGTGCCAGCAGCTTAGCGAGGGTGAAAATGGGCGAAAAACTGTTTTTT
TRBJ2-7	TRBV7-2	NA	TRBD2	CASSLSSGSSYEQYF	TGTGCCAGCAGCTTGTCTAGCGGGAGCTCCTACGAGCAGTACTTC
TRBJ1-4	TRBV5-5	NA	NA	CASSLEGEKRFF	TGTGCCAGCAGCTTGGAAGGTGAAAAACGGTTTTTT
TRBJ2-1	TRBV6-6	few	NA	CASSHQGREQFF	TGTGCCAGCAGTCACCAGGGGCGTGAGCAGTTCTTC
TRBJ1-1	TRBV24-1	NA	TRBD1	CATSDQTGSEAFF	TGTGCCACCAGTGATCAGACAGGGTCTGAAGCTTTCTTT
TRBJ2-1	TRBV11-3	NA	TRBD1	CASRQGAGYNEQFF	TGTGCCAGCAGACAGGGGGCCGGGTACAATGAGCAGTTCTTC
TRBJ1-2	TRBV20-1	NA	TRBD1	CSASGTGGYGYTF	TGCAGTGCTAGCGGGACAGGGGGCTATGGCTACACCTTC
TRBJ2-7	TRBV4-3	few	NA	CASSRPPTVPDVSYEQYF	TGCGCCAGCAGCAGGCCCCCTACTGTCCCAGACGTGTCCTACGAGCAGTACTTC
TRBJ2-5	TRBV14	NA	TRBD1	CASSQERPTGARETQYF	TGTGCCAGCAGCCAAGAAAGACCCACAGGGGCGAGGGAGACCCAGTACTTC
TRBJ2-5	TRBV20-1	NA	TRBD2	CSARVAAGSGGGSQETQYF	TGCAGTGCTAGAGTCGCCGCAGGGAGTGGCGGGGGTTCCCAAGAGACCCAGTACTTC
TRBJ2-5	TRBV7-9	few	NA	CASSLPLGETQYF	TGTGCCAGCAGTCTTCCCCTAGGGGAGACCCAGTACTTC
TRBJ2-1	TRBV20-1	few	NA	CSAREFIYNEQFF	TGCAGTGCTAGAGAGTTTATCTACAATGAGCAGTTCTTC
TRBJ2-3	TRBV7-3	NA	TRBD2	CASSPQMMGGTDTQYF	TGTGCCAGCAGCCCACAAATGATGGGGGGGACAGATACGCAGTATTTT
TRBJ2-7	TRBV27	few	NA	CASSLSGGASYEQYF	TGTGCCAGCAGTTTGAGTGGGGGAGCTTCCTACGAGCAGTACTTC
TRBJ2-4	TRBV6-6	NA	NA	CAGSPIGQGNRNIQYF	TGTGCCGGCAGTCCCATTGGCCAGGGGAATCGGAACATTCAGTACTTC
TRBJ2-3	TRBV20-1	few	NA	CSASGSSDTQYF	TGCAGTGCTAGCGGGAGCTCAGATACGCAGTATTTT
TRBJ2-7	TRBV30	few	TRBD1	CAWSNAGQGSYEQYF	TGTGCCTGGAGCAACGCGGGACAGGGTTCCTACGAGCAGTACTTC
TRBJ2-3	TRBV4-2	NA	NA	CASSQMLGDTQYF	TGTGCCAGCAGCCAAATGCTTGGCGATACGCAGTATTTT
TRBJ2-3	TRBV20-1	NA	NA	CRTGPGSDTQYF	TGCAGGACCGGGCCAGGGTCAGATACGCAGTATTTT
TRBJ2-1	TRBV4-3	NA	NA	CASSPEIGVRSYNEQFF	TGCGCCAGCAGCCCCGAGATAGGGGTTCGGTCCTACAATGAGCAGTTCTTC
TRBJ2-5	TRBV29-1	NA	TRBD1	CSVDGTGLQETQYF	TGCAGCGTTGACGGGACAGGACTACAAGAGACCCAGTACTTC
TRBJ2-2	TRBV12-3/TRBV12-4	few	NA	CASSFAQNTGELFF	TGTGCCAGCAGTTTTGCTCAGAACACCGGGGAGCTGTTTTTT
TRBJ1-1	TRBV15	once	NA	CATSPEWANTEAFF	TGCGCCACCAGCCCCGAGTGGGCGAACACTGAAGCTTTCTTT
TRBJ2-4	TRBV7-3	NA	NA	CASSLKGGPKNIQYF	TGTGCCAGCAGCCTAAAAGGGGGTCCCAAAAACATTCAGTACTTC
TRBJ1-2	TRBV12-3/TRBV12-4	NA	TRBD1	CAIPRLGTGGNYGYTF	TGTGCCATACCGCGCCTCGGGACAGGAGGAAACTATGGCTACACCTTC
TRBJ1-3	TRBV6-1	once	TRBD1	CASSDPLQGAGNTIYF	TGTGCCAGCAGTGACCCTCTGCAGGGGGCCGGAAACACCATATATTTT
TRBJ2-1	TRBV4-2	NA	NA	CASSPLPSEGASGPYNEQFF	TGTGCCAGCAGCCCCCTCCCTAGCGAGGGGGCCTCAGGACCTTACAATGAGCAGTTCTTC
TRBJ2-1	TRBV6-1	NA	NA	CASREYNGQFF	TGTGCCAGCAGAGAATACAATGGGCAGTTCTTC
TRBJ2-1	TRBV20-1	NA	TRBD2	CSARLAGARSEQFF	TGCAGTGCAAGACTAGCGGGGGCCCGCAGTGAGCAGTTCTTC
TRBJ2-7	TRBV3-1	NA	TRBD2	CASSQERVITSGNYEQYF	TGTGCCAGCAGCCAAGAGAGGGTGATAACTAGCGGGAACTACGAGCAGTACTTC
TRBJ2-4	TRBV12-3/TRBV12-4	NA	NA	CASSLDRRSWEQYF	TGTGCCAGCAGTCTAGACAGGAGGTCATGGGAGCAGTACTTC
TRBJ1-2	TRBV12-3/TRBV12-4	NA	TRBD1	CASTSDRVYGYTF	TGTGCCAGCACATCAGACAGGGTATACGGCTACACCTTC